Many counts were recorded for the clone carrying this T cell receptor (beta chain). The antigen is not known. Patients selected for sequencing had displayed CD8+CD57+ cell expansion by flow cytometry. Among the patients, all had severe acquired aplastic anemia. Sampling of blood occurred while the patients had still received no therapy. This CDR3 comprises 14 residues. The germline V gene has CDR1 MNHEY and CDR2 SMNVEV (reference sequence). V was pared by 2 bases and J by 1 base, with 9 bases between. The sample belongs to a study of CD8+CD57+ T cells in acquired aplastic anemia. As for the study in general: The average for DNA from sorted CD4+ and CD8+ cells was about 3.3 ug. Study-level points and caveats: CD8+ Simpson's diversity in patients was not significantly different from that in controls.

The use of genomic DNA as template underpinned the TCR beta VDJ and CDR3 profiling. TCRdb recomputed calls from the reads with MiXCR, one row per CDR3 protein. The sample gives approximately 58,000 distinct CDR3 sequences, around 60% of which show up once; around 15% is in the top ten. V usage is TRBV27 and J usage is TRBJ2-7; no clear D gene. The clonotype originates from a human donor with aplastic anemia. What was sequenced was sorted CD4+, CD8+, or CD8+CD57+ T cells (not recorded which) from PBMCs. The CDR3 DNA follows: TGTGCCAGCAGTTTAGGGGTTTCTTCCTACGAGCAGTACTTC. Protein sequence: CASSLGVSSYEQYF.